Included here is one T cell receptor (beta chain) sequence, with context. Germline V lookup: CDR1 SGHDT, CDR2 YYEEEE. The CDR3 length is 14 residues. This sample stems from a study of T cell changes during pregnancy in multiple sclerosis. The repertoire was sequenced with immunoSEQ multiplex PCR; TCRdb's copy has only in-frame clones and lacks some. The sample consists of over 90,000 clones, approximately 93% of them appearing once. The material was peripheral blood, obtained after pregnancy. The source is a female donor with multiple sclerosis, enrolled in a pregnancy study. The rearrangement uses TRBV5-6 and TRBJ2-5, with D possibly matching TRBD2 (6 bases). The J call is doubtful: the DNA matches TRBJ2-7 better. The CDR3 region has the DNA TGTGCCAGCAGTTACGGGGCGGGATCCTACGAGCAGTACTTC. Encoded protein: CASSYGAGSYEQYF.